A single sample is the source of the 18 T cell receptor beta chains below, sequenced in a study of OX40 agonist ivuxolimab in advanced cancers. Clones were read by immunoSEQ multiplex PCR, and TCRdb kept only the in-frame ones, dropping some. Here the sample spans approximately 60,000 clones, 84% being singletons. The sequenced sample was CD4+ or CD8+ T cells sorted from blood, obtained in a trial of the OX40 agonist ivuxolimab. The receptor set was obtained from an adult with an advanced solid tumor such as melanoma, head and neck, liver or kidney cancer.

V and J are TRBV2 and TRBJ2-7; TRBD1 agrees at 10 bases. This CDR3 is 14 amino acids long. The trim removed 7 bases at V and 7 bases at J, leaving 10 bases unmatched. CDR1 and CDR2 (germline): SNHLY, FYNNEI. CDR3 protein: CASKFRQGALEQYF. Here the CDR3 DNA reads TGTGCCAGCAAGTTTAGACAGGGGGCGTTGGAGCAGTACTTC.

This clone was recorded a few times. The chain combines TRBV2 with TRBJ1-1; no clear D. The V end was cut by 5 bases, the J end by 1 base, with 8 bases between. In germline, CDR1 is SNHLY, CDR2 FYNNEI. The CDR3 extends over 13 amino acids. CDR3 residues: CASSIRGNTEAFF. CDR3 DNA: TGTGCCAGCAGTATTCGGGGGAACACTGAAGCTTTCTTT.

The V gene is TRBV19, the J gene TRBJ1-1; 7 bases are a match to TRBD1. CDR3 length: 15 amino acids. Germline V CDR1 and CDR2: LNHDA, SQIVND (reference sequence). V gave up 1 base and J gave up 11 bases; unmatched junction bases: 13. CDR3 nucleotides: TGTGCCAGTAGTATAGTTGTGGACAGGCCCTCCGGCGCTTTCTTT. Encoded protein: CASSIVVDRPSGAFF. Full variable domain (outside the CDR3, taken from reference TRBV19 and TRBJ1-1): DGGITQSPKYLFRKEGQNVTLSCEQNLNHDAMYWYRQDPGQGLRLIYYSQIVNDFQKGDIAEGYSVSREKKESFPLTVTSAQKNPTAFYLCASSIVVDRPSGAFFGQGTRLTVV.

The chain links TRBV7-2 to TRBJ1-5; the D is unclear. This CDR3 is 14 amino acids long. Deletions cut 5 bases from V and 3 bases from J, with 11 bases between. The V gene's germline CDR1 is SGHTA and CDR2 FQGNSA. CDR3 region: CASSRTAFNQPQHF. The CDR3 nucleotides are TGTGCCAGCAGCAGGACGGCTTTCAATCAGCCCCAGCATTTT.

The V gene is TRBV5-6, the J gene TRBJ2-7; 9 bases are a match to TRBD1. This CDR3 has 15 amino acids. J was trimmed by 3 bases and V by 2 bases; bases with no gene match: 6. Germline V gene lookup returns CDR1 SGHDT and CDR2 YYEEEE. This chain's CDR3 is CASSFQYRGLYEQYF. Here the CDR3 DNA reads TGTGCCAGCAGCTTTCAATACAGGGGGCTCTACGAGCAGTACTTC.

This sequence joins TRBV9 and TRBJ2-7; TRBD2 agrees at 8 bases. Germline CDR1 reads SGDLS; CDR2 reads YYNGEE. The junction had 6 bases not matched to a gene; V was cut back by 0 bases and J by 4 bases. The CDR3 totals 15 residues. CDR3 in DNA: TGTGCCAGCAGCGTAGCCGGGACTAGTCCTTACGAGCAGTACTTC. It specifies CASSVAGTSPYEQYF.

Here the CDR3 reads CASSEPQETQYF. CDR3 in DNA: TGTGCCAGCAGTGAACCACAAGAGACCCAGTACTTC. The chain has TRBV25-1 and TRBJ2-5; no clear D gene. This CDR3 comprises 12 residues. Trimming pared 2 bases from V and 2 bases from J, leaving 3 bases between. Looked up from germline, CDR1 is MGHDK and CDR2 is SYGVNS.

The V gene is TRBV7-2, the J gene TRBJ1-1; the D is unclear. CDR1 and CDR2 (germline): SGHTA, FQGNSA. The CDR3 extends over 15 amino acids. Trimming left V 5 bases short and J 6 bases short, with 19 bases between. CDR3 sequence reads: CASSLDVGSRSEAFF. CDR3 in DNA: TGTGCCAGCAGCCTAGACGTCGGGAGTAGGTCTGAAGCTTTCTTT. The variable domain in full, completed from reference TRBV7-2 and TRBJ1-1, reads GAGVSQSPSNKVTEKGKDVELRCDPISGHTALYWYRQSLGQGLEFLIYFQGNSAPDKSGLPSDRFSAERTGGSVSTLTIQRTQQEDSAVYLCASSLDVGSRSEAFFGQGTRLTVV.

The chain is built from TRBV5-1 and TRBJ1-4, with D maybe TRBD1 (6 bases). The ends were cut back, 4 bases at V and 7 bases at J, with 11 bases in the middle. This CDR3 contains 13 residues. Germline V lookup: CDR1 SGHRS, CDR2 YFSETQ. The CDR3 nucleotides read TGCGCCAGCAGCCGGGACACTGGTGAAAAACTGTTTTTT. This translates into CASSRDTGEKLFF.

This sequence joins TRBV27 and TRBJ2-5; D may correspond to TRBD1 or TRBD2 (5 bases each). Per the germline V gene, CDR1 is MNHEY and CDR2 is SMNVEV (reference sequence). Trimming took off 2 bases at V and 7 bases at J, with 20 bases between the two ends. The CDR3 runs 16 residues. This chain's CDR3 is CASSLRSGTVYGTQYF. The CDR3 coding sequence is TGTGCCAGCAGTTTACGTTCCGGGACGGTATACGGGACCCAGTACTTC.

This chain connects TRBV10-3 to TRBJ2-7; 7 positions match TRBD1. Trimming cost V 10 bases and J 0 bases; bases outside gene matches: 9. Germline V CDR1 and CDR2: ENHRY, SYGVKD. The CDR3 spans 14 residues. The CDR3 loop is CATEDRRSSYEQYF. The CDR3 DNA is TGTGCCACCGAGGACAGGAGGAGCTCCTACGAGCAGTACTTC.

This clone was counted a single time. This chain connects TRBV9 to TRBJ2-1; D is tentatively TRBD1 or TRBD2 (6 bases each). The germline V and J ends were trimmed by 4 bases and 3 bases, with 11 bases remaining between them. This CDR3 comprises 14 residues. Germline CDR1 is SGDLS and CDR2 is YYNGEE. CDR3 loop: CASSQGTLYNEQFF. CDR3 DNA sequence: TGTGCCAGCAGCCAGGGGACTCTCTACAATGAGCAGTTCTTC.

The chain recombines TRBV7-3 with TRBJ2-3; D unresolved. Looked up from germline, CDR1 is SGHTA and CDR2 is FQGTGA. V shed 5 bases and J shed 2 bases, with 8 bases lying between them. This CDR3 region has 13 residues. CDR3 region: CASSPVFTDTQYF. The CDR3 bases are TGTGCCAGCAGCCCTGTATTCACAGATACGCAGTATTTT.

CDR3 nucleotides: TGTGCCAGCAGCTTCGGGTTGGTCCGGGAACTATCCGGGGAGCTGTTTTTT. This sequence encodes CASSFGLVRELSGELFF. The rearrangement links TRBV11-1 to TRBJ2-2; D is perhaps TRBD2 (5 bases). This CDR3 has 17 residues. Germline assignment: CDR1 SGHAT and CDR2 FQDESV (reference sequence). V lost 3 bases and J 6 bases, leaving 20 bases between the germline ends.

This clone appeared a single time. V and J are TRBV27 and TRBJ2-1; 8 bases align to TRBD1. The ends lost 6 bases at V and 3 bases at J; junction bases unmatched: 4. CDR3 length: 14 residues. Germline loops: CDR1 MNHEY, CDR2 SMNVEV (reference sequence). CDR3 residues: CASRPGTGYNEQFF. The DNA for the CDR3 is TGTGCCAGCAGACCCGGGACAGGCTACAATGAGCAGTTCTTC.

The chain has TRBV6-5 and TRBJ1-1; D is unresolved. Per germline, CDR1 MNHEY and CDR2 SVGAGI. Trimming took off 6 bases at V and 1 base at J, with 15 bases between the two ends. The CDR3 is 15 amino acids. In DNA, the CDR3 is TGTGCCAGCAGCCCGTTTGGACGGAAGAACACTGAAGCTTTCTTT. It codes for CASSPFGRKNTEAFF.

The rearrangement links TRBV5-1 to TRBJ2-1; maybe TRBD1 (11 bases). This CDR3 is built from 22 residues. Germline V lookup: CDR1 SGHRS, CDR2 YFSETQ. V was pared by 1 base and J by 4 bases, with 33 bases between. This CDR3 reads CASSLLDGTGGHKLAGYNEQFF. The CDR3 DNA follows: TGCGCCAGCAGCTTGTTAGATGGGACAGGGGGGCACAAACTAGCGGGATACAATGAGCAGTTCTTC. The full variable domain, in which reference TRBV5-1 and TRBJ2-1 provide the parts outside the CDR3, is KAGVTQTPRYLIKTRGQQVTLSCSPISGHRSVSWYQQTPGQGLQFLFEYFSETQRNKGNFPGRFSGRQFSNSRSEMNVSTLELGDSALYLCASSLLDGTGGHKLAGYNEQFFGPGTRLTVL.

This clone appeared once. The rearrangement uses TRBV29-1 and TRBJ1-5, with a possible D match to TRBD1 (5 bases). Looked up from germline, CDR1 is SQVTM and CDR2 is ANQGSEA. CDR3 size: 12 residues. V lost 7 bases, J lost 3 bases, and 10 bases lay in between. As DNA, the CDR3 is TGCAGCGGGGGGGATCCCAATCAGCCCCAGCATTTT. Translation: CSGGDPNQPQHF.